The clone carrying this T cell receptor beta chain is categorized as medium-sized. What it binds is not known. Every patient underwent thyroid surgery untreated. The data belong to a study of metastatic and nonmetastatic thyroid tumors. Overall study: The study looked at repertoires side by side in blood and in tumor or nodule tissue from malignant and benign thyroid patients.

Per the study methods: The authors used CDR3 differences across clinicopathological groups to build a distant-metastasis classifier for papillary thyroid cancer. TCRdb used MiXCR to call clones anew from the PCR reads. In this record, the V and J calls reflect TCRdb's handling and not the investigators' own analysis. In the table there are 15,000 or so clones, approximately 30% of which are singletons. The CDR3 has 14 amino acids. The germline CDR1 and CDR2 sequences are DFQATT and SNEGSKA (reference sequence). The germline V and J ends were trimmed by 0 bases and 0 bases, with 6 bases remaining between them. Notes on the study in general: A significant increase in TCR beta diversity was reportedly seen in malignant thyroid tumors relative to benign nodules, in blood and tumor.

V and J are TRBV20-1 and TRBJ2-1; D gene ambiguous. Sequenced: tumor tissue. The receptor's source is a male donor with papillary thyroid cancer or a benign thyroid nodule (not recorded which). Some clones in this sample may be carry-over from other donors' samples. The CDR3 sequence: CSARDFNSYNEQFF. In DNA form, the CDR3 reads TGCAGTGCTAGAGACTTTAACTCCTACAATGAGCAGTTCTTC.